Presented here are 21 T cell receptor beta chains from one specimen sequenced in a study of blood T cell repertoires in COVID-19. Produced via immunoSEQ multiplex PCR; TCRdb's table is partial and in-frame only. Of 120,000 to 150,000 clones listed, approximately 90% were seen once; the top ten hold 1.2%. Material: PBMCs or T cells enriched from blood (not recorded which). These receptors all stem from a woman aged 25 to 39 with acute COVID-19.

In DNA, the CDR3 is TGCGCCAGCAGCCAAGGCGGGAACTCCTACAATGAGCAGTTCTTC. It specifies CASSQGGNSYNEQFF. This chain links TRBV4-3 with TRBJ2-1; D perhaps matches TRBD2 (6 bases). Between the trimmed V and J ends, which lost 1 base and 0 bases, there was a span of 7 bases. CDR1 and CDR2 from the germline V gene are LGHNA and YSLEER. The CDR3 is 15 residues long.

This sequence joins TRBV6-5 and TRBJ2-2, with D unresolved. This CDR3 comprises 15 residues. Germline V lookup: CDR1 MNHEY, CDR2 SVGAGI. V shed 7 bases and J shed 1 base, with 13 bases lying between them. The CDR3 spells CASTLNPRNTGELFF. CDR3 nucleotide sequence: TGTGCCAGCACCTTAAACCCGAGGAACACCGGGGAGCTGTTTTTT.

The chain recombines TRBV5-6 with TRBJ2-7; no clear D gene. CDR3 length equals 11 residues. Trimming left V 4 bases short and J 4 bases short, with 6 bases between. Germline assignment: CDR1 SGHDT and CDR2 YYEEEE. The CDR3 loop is CASSARYEQYF. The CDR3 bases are TGTGCCAGCAGCGCGAGGTACGAGCAGTACTTC.

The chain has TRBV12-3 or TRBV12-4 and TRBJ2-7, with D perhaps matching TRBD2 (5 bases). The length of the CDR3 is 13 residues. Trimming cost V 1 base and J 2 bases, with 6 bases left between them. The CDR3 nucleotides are TGTGCCAGCAGTTTAGGAGCGGCCTACGAGCAGTACTTC. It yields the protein CASSLGAAYEQYF.

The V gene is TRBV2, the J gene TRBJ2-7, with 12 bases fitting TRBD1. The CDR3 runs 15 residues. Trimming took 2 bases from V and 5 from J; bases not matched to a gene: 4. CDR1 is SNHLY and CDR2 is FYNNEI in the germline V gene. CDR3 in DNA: TGTGCCAGCAGTGAACCGGGACAGGGGGCCGACGAGCAGTACTTC. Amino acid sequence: CASSEPGQGADEQYF.

The CDR3 DNA follows: TGTGCCAGCAGTTTAGTCTCGGGGATTGATGGCTACACCTTC. Amino acids: CASSLVSGIDGYTF. This chain links TRBV28 with TRBJ1-2, with D unresolved. Germline V gene lookup returns CDR1 MDHEN and CDR2 SYDVKM. With 2 bases removed from V and 6 bases from J, the gap between germline ends came to 13 bases. This CDR3 has 14 amino acids.

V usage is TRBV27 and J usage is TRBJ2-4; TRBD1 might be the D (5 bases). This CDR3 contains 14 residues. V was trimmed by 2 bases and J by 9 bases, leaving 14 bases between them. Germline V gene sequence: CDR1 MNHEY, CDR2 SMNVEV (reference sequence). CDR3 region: CASSLGRGLSIQYF. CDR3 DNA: TGTGCCAGCAGTTTAGGAAGGGGCTTGAGCATTCAGTACTTC.

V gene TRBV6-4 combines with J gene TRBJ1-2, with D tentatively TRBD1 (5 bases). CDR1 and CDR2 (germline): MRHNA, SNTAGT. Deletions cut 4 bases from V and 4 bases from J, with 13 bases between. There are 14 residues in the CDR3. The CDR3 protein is CASSASQGFYGYTF. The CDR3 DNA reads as TGTGCCAGCAGTGCCTCGCAGGGATTCTATGGCTACACCTTC.

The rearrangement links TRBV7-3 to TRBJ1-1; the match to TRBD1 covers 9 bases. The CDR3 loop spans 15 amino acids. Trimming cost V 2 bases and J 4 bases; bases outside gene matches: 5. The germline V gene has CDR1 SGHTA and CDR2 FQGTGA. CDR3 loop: CASSLAGQGSTEAFF. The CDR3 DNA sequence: TGTGCCAGCAGCTTAGCCGGACAGGGGAGCACTGAAGCTTTCTTT.

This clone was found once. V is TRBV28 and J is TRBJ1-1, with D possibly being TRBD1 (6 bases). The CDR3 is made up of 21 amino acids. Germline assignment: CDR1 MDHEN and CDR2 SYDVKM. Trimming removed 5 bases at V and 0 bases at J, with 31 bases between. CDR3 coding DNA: TGTGCCAGCAGTCACGACCAGACTTACAGGGAATACTCCAGCTTGAACACTGAAGCTTTCTTT. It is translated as CASSHDQTYREYSSLNTEAFF.

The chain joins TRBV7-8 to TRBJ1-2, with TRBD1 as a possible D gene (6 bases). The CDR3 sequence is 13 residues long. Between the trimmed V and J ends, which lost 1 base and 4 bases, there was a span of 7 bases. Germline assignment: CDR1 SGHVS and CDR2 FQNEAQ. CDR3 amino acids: CASSLGRGYGYTF. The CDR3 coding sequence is TGTGCCAGCAGCTTAGGCAGGGGCTATGGCTACACCTTC.

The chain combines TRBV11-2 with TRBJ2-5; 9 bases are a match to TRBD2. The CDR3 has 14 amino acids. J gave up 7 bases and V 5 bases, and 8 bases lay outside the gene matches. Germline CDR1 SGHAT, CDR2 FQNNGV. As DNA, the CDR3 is TGTGCCAGCAGCCCCATTAGCGGGAGAGGGACCCAGTACTTC. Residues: CASSPISGRGTQYF.

CDR3 sequence reads: CAWMPRTVNTEAFF. CDR3 nucleotides: TGTGCCTGGATGCCGAGGACAGTGAACACTGAAGCTTTCTTT. The chain recombines TRBV30 with TRBJ1-1, with a weak D call TRBD1 (6 bases). CDR3 length: 14 amino acids. Deletions cut 4 bases from V and 0 bases from J, with 12 bases between. Germline V CDR1 and CDR2: GTSNPN, SVGIG (reference sequence).

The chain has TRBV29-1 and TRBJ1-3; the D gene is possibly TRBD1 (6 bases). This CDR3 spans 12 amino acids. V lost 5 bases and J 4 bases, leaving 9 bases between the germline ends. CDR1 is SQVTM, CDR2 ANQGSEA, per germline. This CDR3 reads CSVQGWGNTIYF. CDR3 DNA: TGCAGCGTTCAGGGGTGGGGAAACACCATATATTTT.

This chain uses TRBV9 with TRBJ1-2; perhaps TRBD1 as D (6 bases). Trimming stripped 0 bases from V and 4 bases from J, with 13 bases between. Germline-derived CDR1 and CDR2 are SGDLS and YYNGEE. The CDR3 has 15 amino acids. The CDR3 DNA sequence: TGTGCCAGCAGCGTAGCCCGGACAGCAGCCTATGGCTACACCTTC. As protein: CASSVARTAAYGYTF.

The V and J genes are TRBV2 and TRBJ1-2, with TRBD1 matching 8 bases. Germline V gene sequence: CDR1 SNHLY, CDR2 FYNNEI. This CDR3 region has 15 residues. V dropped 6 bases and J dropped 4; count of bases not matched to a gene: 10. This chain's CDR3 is CASRAETGDSYGYTF. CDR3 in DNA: TGTGCCAGCAGGGCAGAGACAGGGGACTCCTATGGCTACACCTTC. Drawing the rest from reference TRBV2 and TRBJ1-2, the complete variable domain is EPEVTQTPSHQVTQMGQEVILRCVPISNHLYFYWYRQILGQKVEFLVSFYNNEISEKSEIFDDQFSVERPDGSNFTLKIRSTKLEDSAMYFCASRAETGDSYGYTFGSGTRLTVV.

Here the CDR3 reads CASSPFTGLTDTQYF. The CDR3 DNA reads TGTGCCAGCAGCCCCTTTACGGGACTTACAGATACGCAGTATTTT. The gene calls are TRBV7-2 and TRBJ2-3; D may be TRBD2 (6 bases). This CDR3 spans 15 amino acids. The V gene lost 5 bases and the J gene lost 3 bases, with 15 bases spanning the gap. Germline CDR1 is SGHTA and CDR2 is FQGNSA. The whole variable domain, remainder taken from reference TRBV7-2 and TRBJ2-3, is GAGVSQSPSNKVTEKGKDVELRCDPISGHTALYWYRQSLGQGLEFLIYFQGNSAPDKSGLPSDRFSAERTGGSVSTLTIQRTQQEDSAVYLCASSPFTGLTDTQYFGPGTRLTVL.

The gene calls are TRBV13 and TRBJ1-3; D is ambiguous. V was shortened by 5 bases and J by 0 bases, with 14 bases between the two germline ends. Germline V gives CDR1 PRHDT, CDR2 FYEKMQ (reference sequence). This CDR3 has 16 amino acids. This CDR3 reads CASSPEGRVSGNTIYF. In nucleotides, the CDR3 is TGTGCCAGCAGCCCTGAGGGAAGAGTCTCTGGAAACACCATATATTTT.

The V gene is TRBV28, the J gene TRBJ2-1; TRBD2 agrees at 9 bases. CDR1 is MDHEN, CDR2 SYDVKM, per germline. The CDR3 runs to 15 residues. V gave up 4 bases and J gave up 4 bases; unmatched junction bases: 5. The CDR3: CASSSGTSSYNEQFF. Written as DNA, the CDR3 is TGTGCCAGCAGTTCCGGGACTAGCAGTTACAATGAGCAGTTCTTC.

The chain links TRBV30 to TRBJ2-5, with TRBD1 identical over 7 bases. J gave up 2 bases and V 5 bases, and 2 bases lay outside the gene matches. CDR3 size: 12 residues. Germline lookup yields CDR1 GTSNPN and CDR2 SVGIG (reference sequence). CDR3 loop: CAWDRDQETQYF. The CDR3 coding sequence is TGTGCCTGGGACAGGGATCAAGAGACCCAGTACTTC. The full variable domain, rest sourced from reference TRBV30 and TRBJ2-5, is SQTIHQWPATLVQPVGSPLSLECTVEGTSNPNLYWYRQAAGRGLQLLFYSVGIGQISSEVPQNLSASRPQDRQFILSSKKLLLSDSGFYLCAWDRDQETQYFGPGTRLLVL.

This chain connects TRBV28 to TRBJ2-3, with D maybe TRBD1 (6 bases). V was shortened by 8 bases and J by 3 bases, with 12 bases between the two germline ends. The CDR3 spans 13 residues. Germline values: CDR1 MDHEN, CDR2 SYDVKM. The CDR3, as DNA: TGTGCCAGCGAGGTGACAGGAACAGATACGCAGTATTTT. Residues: CASEVTGTDTQYF.